The 3 T cell receptor beta chains given below trace back to one sample, sequenced in a study of blood T cell repertoires in COVID-19. The protocol was immunoSEQ multiplex PCR, while the TCRdb copy is restricted to in-frame clones and leaves out a portion. The sample contains about 140,000 clones, nearly 80% of which appear only once. Sample: PBMCs or T cells enriched from blood (not recorded which). The receptors were sampled from a woman between 50 and 59 years old who had recovered from COVID-19.

The rearrangement links TRBV5-1 to TRBJ1-4; 7 bases line up with TRBD1. CDR3 size: 14 residues. V was clipped by 0 bases and J by 5 bases; unmatched bases: 1. CDR1 is SGHRS, CDR2 YFSETQ, per germline. The DNA for the CDR3 is TGCGCCAGCAGCTTGGGAGGGGGCAATGAAAAACTGTTTTTT. It specifies CASSLGGGNEKLFF.

The rearrangement links TRBV10-1 to TRBJ1-4; 7 positions agree with TRBD1. The V gene end was trimmed by 3 bases and the J gene end by 14 bases; junction bases not matched to a gene: 9. Germline loops: CDR1 WNHNN, CDR2 SYGVQD (reference sequence). The CDR3 extends over 13 amino acids. The CDR3 sequence is CASSEAGTDVLFF. The CDR3 DNA sequence: TGCGCCAGCAGTGAAGCCGGGACAGACGTTCTGTTTTTT.

This clone has just a few counts. The chain combines TRBV7-9 with TRBJ2-2; a possible D gene is TRBD2 (6 bases). This CDR3 spans 16 amino acids. Germline CDR1 reads SEHNR; CDR2 reads FQNEAQ (reference sequence). V lost 6 bases, J lost 7 bases, and 21 bases lay in between. CDR3 amino acids: CASSQIRDLVVGELFF. The CDR3 DNA reads TGTGCCAGCAGTCAAATCCGGGACTTGGTAGTCGGGGAGCTGTTTTTT.